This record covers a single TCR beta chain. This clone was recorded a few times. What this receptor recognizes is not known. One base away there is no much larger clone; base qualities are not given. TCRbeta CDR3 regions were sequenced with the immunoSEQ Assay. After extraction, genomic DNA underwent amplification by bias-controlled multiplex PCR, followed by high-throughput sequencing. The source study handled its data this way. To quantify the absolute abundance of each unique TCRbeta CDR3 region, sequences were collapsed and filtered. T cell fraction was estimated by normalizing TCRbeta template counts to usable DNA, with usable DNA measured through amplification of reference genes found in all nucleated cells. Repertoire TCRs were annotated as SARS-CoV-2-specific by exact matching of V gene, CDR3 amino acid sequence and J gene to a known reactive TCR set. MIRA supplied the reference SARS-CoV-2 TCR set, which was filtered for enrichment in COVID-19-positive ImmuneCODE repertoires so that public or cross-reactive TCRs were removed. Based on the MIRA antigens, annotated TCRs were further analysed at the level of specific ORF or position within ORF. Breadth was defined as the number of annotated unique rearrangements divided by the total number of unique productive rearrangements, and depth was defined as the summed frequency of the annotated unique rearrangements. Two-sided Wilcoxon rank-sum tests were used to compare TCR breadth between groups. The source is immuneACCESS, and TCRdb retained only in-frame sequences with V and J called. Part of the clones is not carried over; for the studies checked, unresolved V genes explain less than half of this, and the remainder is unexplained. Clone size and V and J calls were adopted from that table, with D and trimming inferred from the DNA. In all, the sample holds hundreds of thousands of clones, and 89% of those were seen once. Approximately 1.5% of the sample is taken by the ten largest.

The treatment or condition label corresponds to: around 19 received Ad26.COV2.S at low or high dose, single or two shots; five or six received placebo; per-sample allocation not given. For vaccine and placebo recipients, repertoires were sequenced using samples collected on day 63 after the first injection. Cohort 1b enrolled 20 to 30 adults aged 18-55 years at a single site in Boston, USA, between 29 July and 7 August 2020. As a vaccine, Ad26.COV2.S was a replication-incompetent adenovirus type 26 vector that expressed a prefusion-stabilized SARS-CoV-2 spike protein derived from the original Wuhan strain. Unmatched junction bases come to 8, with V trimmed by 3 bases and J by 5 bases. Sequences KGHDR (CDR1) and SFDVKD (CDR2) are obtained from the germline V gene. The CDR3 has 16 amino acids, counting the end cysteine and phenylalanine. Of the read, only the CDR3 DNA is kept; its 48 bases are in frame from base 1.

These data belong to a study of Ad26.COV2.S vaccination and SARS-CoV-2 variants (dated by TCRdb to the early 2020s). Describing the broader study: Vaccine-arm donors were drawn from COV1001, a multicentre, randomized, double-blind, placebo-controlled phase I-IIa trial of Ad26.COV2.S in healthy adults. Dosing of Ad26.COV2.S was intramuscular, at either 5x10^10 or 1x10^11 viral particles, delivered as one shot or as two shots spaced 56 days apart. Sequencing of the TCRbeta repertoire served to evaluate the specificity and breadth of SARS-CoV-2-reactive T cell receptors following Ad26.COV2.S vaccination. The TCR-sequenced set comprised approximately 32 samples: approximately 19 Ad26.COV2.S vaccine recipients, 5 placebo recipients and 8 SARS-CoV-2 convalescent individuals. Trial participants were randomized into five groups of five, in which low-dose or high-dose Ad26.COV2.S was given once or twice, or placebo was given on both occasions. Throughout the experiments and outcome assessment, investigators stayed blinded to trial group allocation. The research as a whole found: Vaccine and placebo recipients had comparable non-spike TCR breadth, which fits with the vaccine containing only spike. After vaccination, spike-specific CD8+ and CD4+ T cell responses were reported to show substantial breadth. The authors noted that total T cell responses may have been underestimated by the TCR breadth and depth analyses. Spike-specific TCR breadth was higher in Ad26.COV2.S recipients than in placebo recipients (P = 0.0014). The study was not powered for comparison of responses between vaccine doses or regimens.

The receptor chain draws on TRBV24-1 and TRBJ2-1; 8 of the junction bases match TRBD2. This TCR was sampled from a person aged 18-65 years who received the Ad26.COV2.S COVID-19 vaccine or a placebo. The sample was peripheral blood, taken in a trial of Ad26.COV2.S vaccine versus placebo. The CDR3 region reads CATSDTWTSRHNEQFF. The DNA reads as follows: TGTGCCACCAGTGATACCTGGACTAGCAGACACAATGAGCAGTTCTTC.